What follows describes a single T cell receptor beta chain. Via MiXCR, TCRdb re-called the PCR reads, giving one row per CDR3 protein. This sample has several thousand distinct CDR3 sequences, with about 12% found just once. The sample originates from a study of CXCR3 chemokines and chemotherapy response in bladder cancer. CDR3 length equals 16 residues. V dropped 1 base and J dropped 2; count of bases not matched to a gene: 3. Sampling was carried out from a patient whose treatment included neoadjuvant chemotherapy. The receptor's source is a human donor with bladder cancer that responded to neoadjuvant chemotherapy. The chain employs TRBV12-3 or TRBV12-4 and TRBJ2-7; 12 nucleotides line up with TRBD2. CDR3 region: CASSLELAGGPYEQYF. The CDR3, as DNA: TGTGCCAGCAGTTTAGAACTAGCGGGGGGTCCCTACGAGCAGTACTTC.